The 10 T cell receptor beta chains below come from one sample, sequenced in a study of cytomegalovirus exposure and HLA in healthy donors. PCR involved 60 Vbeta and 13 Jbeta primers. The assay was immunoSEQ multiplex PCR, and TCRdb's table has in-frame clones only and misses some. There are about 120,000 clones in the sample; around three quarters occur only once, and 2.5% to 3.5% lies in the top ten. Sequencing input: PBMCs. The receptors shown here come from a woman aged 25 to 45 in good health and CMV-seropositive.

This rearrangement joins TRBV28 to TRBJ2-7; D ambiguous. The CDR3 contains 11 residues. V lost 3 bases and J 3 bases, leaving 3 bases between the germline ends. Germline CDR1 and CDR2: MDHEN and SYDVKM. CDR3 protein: CASSFNYEQYF. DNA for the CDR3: TGTGCCAGCAGTTTCAACTACGAGCAGTACTTC.

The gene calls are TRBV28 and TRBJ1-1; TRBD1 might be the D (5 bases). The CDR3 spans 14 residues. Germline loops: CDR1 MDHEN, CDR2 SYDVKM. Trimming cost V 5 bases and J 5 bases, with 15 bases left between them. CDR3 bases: TGTGCCAGCAGTGGTCTGGGGCCGAAGACTGAAGCTTTCTTT. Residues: CASSGLGPKTEAFF.

DNA for the CDR3: TGCGCCAGCAGCCAAGCCCCCCGGGTAGCGGGGGGCACAGATACGCAGTATTTT. It translates to CASSQAPRVAGGTDTQYF. J is TRBJ2-3 and V is TRBV4-1; TRBD2 matches at 9 bases. This CDR3 is built from 18 residues. V lost 1 base, J lost 1 base, and 9 bases stayed unmatched. Germline loops: CDR1 MGHRA, CDR2 YSYEKL.

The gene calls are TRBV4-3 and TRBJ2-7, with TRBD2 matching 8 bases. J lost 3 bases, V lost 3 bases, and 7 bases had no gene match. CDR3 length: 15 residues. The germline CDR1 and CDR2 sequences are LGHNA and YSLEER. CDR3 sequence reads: CASSHAAGELYEQYF. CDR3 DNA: TGCGCCAGCAGCCATGCAGCGGGGGAACTCTACGAGCAGTACTTC.

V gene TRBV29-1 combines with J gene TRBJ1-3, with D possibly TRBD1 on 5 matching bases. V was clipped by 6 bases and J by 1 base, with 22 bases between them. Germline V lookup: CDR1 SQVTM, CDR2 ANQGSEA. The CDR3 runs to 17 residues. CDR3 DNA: TGCAGCGTGACCCTGGGGGAGGGTTATGCTTCTGGAAACACCATATATTTT. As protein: CSVTLGEGYASGNTIYF.

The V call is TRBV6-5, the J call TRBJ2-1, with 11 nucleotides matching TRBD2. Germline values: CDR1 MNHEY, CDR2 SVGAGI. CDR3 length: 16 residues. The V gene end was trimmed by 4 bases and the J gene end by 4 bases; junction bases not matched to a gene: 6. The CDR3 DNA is TGTGCCAGCAGTTTTCGTAGCGGGGGGGCTTACAATGAGCAGTTCTTC. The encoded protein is CASSFRSGGAYNEQFF.

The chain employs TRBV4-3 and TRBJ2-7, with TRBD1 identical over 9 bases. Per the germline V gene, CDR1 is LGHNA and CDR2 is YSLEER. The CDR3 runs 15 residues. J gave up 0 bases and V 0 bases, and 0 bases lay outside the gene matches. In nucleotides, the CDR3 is TGCGCCAGCAGCCAAGAGACAGGGGGCTCCTACGAGCAGTACTTC. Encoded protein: CASSQETGGSYEQYF.

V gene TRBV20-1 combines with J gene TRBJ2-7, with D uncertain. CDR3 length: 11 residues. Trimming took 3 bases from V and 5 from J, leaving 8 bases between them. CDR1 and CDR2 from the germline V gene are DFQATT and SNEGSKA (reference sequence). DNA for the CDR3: TGCAGTGCTAGTCTCCCCCACGAGCAGTACTTC. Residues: CSASLPHEQYF.

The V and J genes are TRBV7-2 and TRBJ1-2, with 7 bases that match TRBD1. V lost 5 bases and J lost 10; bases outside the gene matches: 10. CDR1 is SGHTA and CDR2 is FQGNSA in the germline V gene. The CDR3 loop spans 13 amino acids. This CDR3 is CASSRGQRRNYTF. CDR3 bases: TGTGCCAGCAGCCGGGGACAGCGGCGGAACTACACCTTC.

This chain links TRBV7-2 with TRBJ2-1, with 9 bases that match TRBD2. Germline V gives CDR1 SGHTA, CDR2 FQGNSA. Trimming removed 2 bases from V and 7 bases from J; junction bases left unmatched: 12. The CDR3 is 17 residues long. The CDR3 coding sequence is TGTGCCAGCAGCTTATTGACGCTAGCGGGGCCTGGAAATGAGCAGTTCTTC. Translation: CASSLLTLAGPGNEQFF.